This T cell receptor beta chain was sequenced during a study of blood T cell repertoires in COVID-19. Study context: COVID-19 samples collected from the United States, Italy and Spain covered acute and convalescent phases. T cells, B-cell-depleted T cells, or PBMCs supplied cDNA or gDNA.

In the study's own analysis: Reference gene primers were amplified, and this amplification served to estimate nucleated cell counts. The table came from immunoSEQ multiplex PCR; TCRdb's copy has only in-frame clones and leaves some out. The D gene and trimming were derived from the DNA, and the V and J assignments and clone size from that table. The top ten hold 3.7% of the sample, which has 250,000 to 300,000 clones, just under 90% seen once. The germline V and J ends were trimmed by 5 bases and 4 bases, with 21 bases remaining between them. This CDR3 is built from 18 residues. Germline lookup yields CDR1 LGHNT and CDR2 FRNRAP.

This receptor was taken from a middle-aged woman with acute or convalescent COVID-19. V and J are TRBV12-5 and TRBJ1-6; TRBD1 might be the D (6 bases). The source material was peripheral blood. The CDR3 here is CASGTTLTGGLYNSPLHF. The CDR3 bases are TGTGCTAGTGGTACGACTCTGACTGGGGGCTTATATAATTCACCCCTCCACTTT.